This T cell receptor (beta chain) was captured in a study of cytomegalovirus exposure and HLA in healthy donors. Vbeta (60) and Jbeta (13) primers were used in the PCR. Method: immunoSEQ multiplex PCR; TCRdb's copy keeps in-frame clones and lacks some. The sample lists 80,000 or so clones; over 70% were seen once. Study-level results: In a later analysis, HLA-C alleles had the fewest associated TCRs, DRB1 alleles the most. Roughly uniform sequencing depth across donors was assumed, possibly incorrectly. Earlier analysis looked at TCR beta V segments, and most were productive about 90% or about 30% of the time.

Whereas donors were nominally healthy upon sampling, unrecorded immune exposures were probable. Trimming cost V 6 bases and J 5 bases, with 11 bases left between them. This CDR3 is built from 12 residues. Per germline, CDR1 SQVTM and CDR2 ANQGSEA. Details on this clone: Its antigen is as yet unknown.

V gene TRBV29-1 combines with J gene TRBJ1-5, with D possibly TRBD1 on 5 matching bases. This receptor was taken from a woman aged 35 to 49 in good health and CMV-seronegative. Material: PBMCs. The CDR3 loop is CSVYVGDQPQHF. CDR3 nucleotide sequence: TGCAGCGTCTACGTAGGGGATCAGCCCCAGCATTTT.